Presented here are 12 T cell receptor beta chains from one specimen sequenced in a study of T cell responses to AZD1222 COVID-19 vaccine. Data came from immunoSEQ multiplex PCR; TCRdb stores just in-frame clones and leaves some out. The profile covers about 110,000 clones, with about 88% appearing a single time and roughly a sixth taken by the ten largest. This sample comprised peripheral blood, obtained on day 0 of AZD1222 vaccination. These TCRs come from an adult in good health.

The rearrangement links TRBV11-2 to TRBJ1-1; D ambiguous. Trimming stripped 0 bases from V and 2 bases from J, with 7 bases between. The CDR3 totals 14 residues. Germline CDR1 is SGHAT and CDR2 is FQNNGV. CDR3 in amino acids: CASSLESANTEAFF. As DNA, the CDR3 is TGTGCCAGCAGCTTAGAATCGGCAAACACTGAAGCTTTCTTT.

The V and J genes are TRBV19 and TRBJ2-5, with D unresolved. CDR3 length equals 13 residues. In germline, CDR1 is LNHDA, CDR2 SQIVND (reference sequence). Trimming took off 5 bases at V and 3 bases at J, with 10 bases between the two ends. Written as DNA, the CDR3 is TGTGCCAGTAGTGCTTCTGTAGAAGAGACCCAGTACTTC. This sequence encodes CASSASVEETQYF. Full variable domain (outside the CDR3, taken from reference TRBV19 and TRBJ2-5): DGGITQSPKYLFRKEGQNVTLSCEQNLNHDAMYWYRQDPGQGLRLIYYSQIVNDFQKGDIAEGYSVSREKKESFPLTVTSAQKNPTAFYLCASSASVEETQYFGPGTRLLVL.

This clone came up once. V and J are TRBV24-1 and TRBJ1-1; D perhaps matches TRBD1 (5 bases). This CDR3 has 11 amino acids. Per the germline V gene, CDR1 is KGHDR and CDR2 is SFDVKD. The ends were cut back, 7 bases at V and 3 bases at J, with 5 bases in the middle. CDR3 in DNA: TGTGCCACCAGCAGGGACACTGAAGCTTTCTTT. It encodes CATSRDTEAFF.

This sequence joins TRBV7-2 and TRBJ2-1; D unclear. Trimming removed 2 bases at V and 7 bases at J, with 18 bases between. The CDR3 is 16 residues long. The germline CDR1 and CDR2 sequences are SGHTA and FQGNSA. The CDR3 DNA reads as TGTGCCAGCAGCTTAAGGGATCTGGTGGCCCGTAATGAGCAGTTCTTC. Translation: CASSLRDLVARNEQFF. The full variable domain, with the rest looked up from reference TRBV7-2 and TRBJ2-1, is GAGVSQSPSNKVTEKGKDVELRCDPISGHTALYWYRQSLGQGLEFLIYFQGNSAPDKSGLPSDRFSAERTGGSVSTLTIQRTQQEDSAVYLCASSLRDLVARNEQFFGPGTRLTVL.

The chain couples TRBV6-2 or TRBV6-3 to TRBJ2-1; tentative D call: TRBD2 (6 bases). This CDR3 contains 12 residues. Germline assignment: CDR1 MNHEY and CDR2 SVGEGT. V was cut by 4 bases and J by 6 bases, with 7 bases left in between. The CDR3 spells CASSLTSNEQFF. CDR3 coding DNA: TGTGCCAGCAGTTTGACTAGCAATGAGCAGTTCTTC.

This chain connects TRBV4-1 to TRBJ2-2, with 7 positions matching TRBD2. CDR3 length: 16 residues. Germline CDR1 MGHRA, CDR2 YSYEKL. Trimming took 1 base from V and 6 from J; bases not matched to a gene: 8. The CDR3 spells CASSQVGGELAGELFF. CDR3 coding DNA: TGCGCCAGCAGCCAAGTGGGAGGGGAGTTGGCCGGGGAGCTGTTTTTT.

The CDR3 here is CASSLVGEKAGYTF. DNA of the CDR3: TGTGCCAGCAGTTTAGTTGGGGAGAAGGCTGGCTACACCTTC. The chain has TRBV28 and TRBJ1-2; D is undetermined. CDR1 is MDHEN, CDR2 SYDVKM, per germline. The V gene lost 2 bases and the J gene lost 7 bases, with 14 bases spanning the gap. This CDR3 contains 14 residues.

The DNA of the CDR3 is TGTGCCAGCGGCCGGGACAACAATCAGCCCCAGCATTTT. Translation gives CASGRDNNQPQHF. The chain uses TRBV2 and TRBJ1-5, with D tentatively TRBD1 (6 bases). Trimming left V 8 bases short and J 3 bases short, with 11 bases between. Germline V gives CDR1 SNHLY, CDR2 FYNNEI. This CDR3 is 13 amino acids long.

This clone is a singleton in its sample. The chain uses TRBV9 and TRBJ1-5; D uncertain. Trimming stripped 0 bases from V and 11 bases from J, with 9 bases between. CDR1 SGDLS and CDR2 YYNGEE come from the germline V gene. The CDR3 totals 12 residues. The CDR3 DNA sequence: TGTGCCAGCAGCGTAGACCCGGGAACCCAGCATTTT. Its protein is CASSVDPGTQHF.

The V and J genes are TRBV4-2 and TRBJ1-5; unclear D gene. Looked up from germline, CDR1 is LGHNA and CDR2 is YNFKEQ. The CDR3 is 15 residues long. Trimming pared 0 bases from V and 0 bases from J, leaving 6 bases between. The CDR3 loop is CASSQETDSNQPQHF. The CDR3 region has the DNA TGTGCCAGCAGCCAAGAAACAGATAGCAATCAGCCCCAGCATTTT.

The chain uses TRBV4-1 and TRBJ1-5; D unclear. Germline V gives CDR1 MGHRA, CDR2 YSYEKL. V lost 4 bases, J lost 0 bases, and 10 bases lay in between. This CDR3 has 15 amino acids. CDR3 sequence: CASSPQWASNQPQHF. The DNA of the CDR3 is TGCGCCAGCAGCCCTCAATGGGCTAGCAATCAGCCCCAGCATTTT.

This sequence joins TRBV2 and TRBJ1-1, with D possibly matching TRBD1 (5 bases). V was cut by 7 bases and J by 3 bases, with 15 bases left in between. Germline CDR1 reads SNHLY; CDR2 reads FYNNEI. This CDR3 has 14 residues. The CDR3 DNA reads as TGTGCCAGCATTCGACAGAGTGGGGACACTGAAGCTTTCTTT. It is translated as CASIRQSGDTEAFF.